This is a list of T cell receptor beta chains from one sample in a study of identical twins' blood T cells. One entry per CDR3 protein results from TCRdb running MiXCR on the 5' RACE reads. There are fewer than 450,000 distinct CDR3 sequences in the sample; roughly 30% occur only once, and approximately 6.6% lies in the top ten. Sequenced sample: PBMCs. The receptors originated from a woman aged 18-55 years in good health. CDR3s include the opening cysteine and the closing phenylalanine or tryptophan. A D gene is named only where the DNA matches it firmly. Clone size is shown for a subset of rows, as once, few, many or a class of expanded clone.

DNA: TGTGCCAGCAGTTTTAAGGAAGATCGTCAGCCCCAGCATTTT
CDR3: CASSFKEDRQPQHF
J: TRBJ1-5
length: 14
D: NA
size: few
V: TRBV12-3/TRBV12-4

DNA: TGTGCCAGCAGTCCCGGGTTGACGAGGTACGAGCAGTACTTC
CDR3: CASSPGLTRYEQYF
J: TRBJ2-7
length: 14
D: NA
size: NA
V: TRBV9

DNA: TGTGCCAGCAGTCGCCCGAGGAGGGAGTACCTCCTAGATGGGGTCTTTACAGGTACGCAGTATTTT
CDR3: CASSRPRREYLLDGVFTGTQYF
J: TRBJ2-3
length: 22
D: NA
size: NA
V: TRBV27

DNA: TGCGCCAACAGCCAAGACGAAACAGGGACAGGATGGGATACGCAGTATTTT
CDR3: CANSQDETGTGWDTQYF
J: TRBJ2-3
length: 17
D: TRBD1
size: once
V: TRBV4-3

DNA: TGTGCCAGCACCTCGGACCCACGATCGGGGGGCTACACCTTC
CDR3: CASTSDPRSGGYTF
J: TRBJ1-2
length: 14
D: NA
size: NA
V: TRBV12-3/TRBV12-4

DNA: TGTGCCAGCAGCTTAGGGGGGGGTACGAGCTCCTACAATGAGCAGTTCTTC
CDR3: CASSLGGGTSSYNEQFF
J: TRBJ2-1
length: 17
D: TRBD2
size: few
V: TRBV11-2

DNA: TGTGCCAGTAGTGCAGGGATTGGCACTGAAGCTTTCTTT
CDR3: CASSAGIGTEAFF
J: TRBJ1-1
length: 13
D: NA
size: many
V: TRBV19

DNA: TGCAGCGTCCAGGGACAGGCAACCTACGAGCAGTACTTC
CDR3: CSVQGQATYEQYF
J: TRBJ2-7
length: 13
D: TRBD1
size: few
V: TRBV29-1

DNA: TGTGCCAGCAGTTATAGTGGACTAGCGGGAAGGAATGAGCAGTTCTTC
CDR3: CASSYSGLAGRNEQFF
J: TRBJ2-1
length: 16
D: TRBD2
size: NA
V: TRBV6-2/TRBV6-3

DNA: TGTGCCAGCAGTTTTACTAGGTTATACAATGAGCAGTTCTTC
CDR3: CASSFTRLYNEQFF
J: TRBJ2-1
length: 14
D: NA
size: NA
V: TRBV3-1

DNA: TGCAGTGCTAGAGATTCGGGACAGGGGGCCTACGAGCAGTACTTC
CDR3: CSARDSGQGAYEQYF
J: TRBJ2-7
length: 15
D: TRBD1
size: NA
V: TRBV20-1

DNA: TGCAGTGCTAGAGACCCTTACACCGGGGAGCTGTTTTTT
CDR3: CSARDPYTGELFF
J: TRBJ2-2
length: 13
D: NA
size: NA
V: TRBV20-1

DNA: TGTGCCAGCAGTTTCCTCCGGGACAGGGGCACCGGGGAGCTGTTTTTT
CDR3: CASSFLRDRGTGELFF
J: TRBJ2-2
length: 16
D: TRBD1
size: few
V: TRBV6-5

DNA: TGTGCCAGCAGCAGGACAACCAGCAATCAGCCCCACCATTTT
CDR3: CASSRTTSNQPHHF
J: TRBJ1-5
length: 14
D: NA
size: NA
V: TRBV2

DNA: TGCAGTGCTCGGACGACTTCAGGGGCCAACGTCCTGACTTTC
CDR3: CSARTTSGANVLTF
J: TRBJ2-6
length: 14
D: NA
size: NA
V: TRBV20-1

DNA: TGTGCCAGCAGCTTAACAAGGGGGCGGGACACCGGGGAGCTGTTTTTT
CDR3: CASSLTRGRDTGELFF
J: TRBJ2-2
length: 16
D: TRBD1
size: few
V: TRBV7-3

DNA: TGCGCCAGCAGCATACCCGGGACAGCGAACACCGGGGAGCTGTTTTTT
CDR3: CASSIPGTANTGELFF
J: TRBJ2-2
length: 16
D: TRBD1
size: NA
V: TRBV4-1

DNA: TGTGCCAGCAGCGACACGGAGGTTTTAGAAAACACCATATATTTT
CDR3: CASSDTEVLENTIYF
J: TRBJ1-3
length: 15
D: NA
size: NA
V: TRBV5-6

DNA: TGTGCCAGCAGTTACGTGGGGGGCGAAGGAACTGAAGCTTTCTTT
CDR3: CASSYVGGEGTEAFF
J: TRBJ1-1
length: 15
D: NA
size: many
V: TRBV6-5

DNA: TGTGCCAGCAGTCCCTTAGCGGGGGTCGACAATGAGCAGTTCTTC
CDR3: CASSPLAGVDNEQFF
J: TRBJ2-1
length: 15
D: TRBD2
size: once
V: TRBV28

DNA: TGTGCCAGCAGCCAGCTTATTGCGGGCGCTGGGGGCTACACCTTC
CDR3: CASSQLIAGAGGYTF
J: TRBJ1-2
length: 15
D: NA
size: few
V: TRBV3-1

DNA: TGCAGTGCCCGGACAGGAGGAGGAAACACCATATATTTT
CDR3: CSARTGGGNTIYF
J: TRBJ1-3
length: 13
D: TRBD1
size: NA
V: TRBV20-1

DNA: TGCAGTGCTAGCAGGGGGCGCGGCACCGGGGAGCTGTTTTTT
CDR3: CSASRGRGTGELFF
J: TRBJ2-2
length: 14
D: TRBD1
size: NA
V: TRBV20-1

DNA: TGTGCCAGCAGCCCCCGACAGGGGGTAGCTTTCTTT
CDR3: CASSPRQGVAFF
J: TRBJ1-1
length: 12
D: TRBD1
size: NA
V: TRBV7-2

DNA: TGCAGCGTTACAACTGGGTCAGATACGCAGTATTTT
CDR3: CSVTTGSDTQYF
J: TRBJ2-3
length: 12
D: NA
size: NA
V: TRBV29-1

DNA: TGTGCCAGCAGCTTCCCGGGACAGGGTTTTCAGTCTGAAGCTTTCTTT
CDR3: CASSFPGQGFQSEAFF
J: TRBJ1-1
length: 16
D: TRBD1
size: many
V: TRBV11-2

DNA: TGCGCCAGCAGCCAAACAGGGGACGGCACTGAAGCTTTCTTT
CDR3: CASSQTGDGTEAFF
J: TRBJ1-1
length: 14
D: TRBD1
size: NA
V: TRBV5-1

DNA: TGCAGTGCTCTCCTCGGGGCGGGGAACACTGAAGCTTTCTTT
CDR3: CSALLGAGNTEAFF
J: TRBJ1-1
length: 14
D: NA
size: NA
V: TRBV20-1

DNA: TGTGCCAGCAGCTTAGCCCCAGGAAGCACAGATACGCAGTATTTT
CDR3: CASSLAPGSTDTQYF
J: TRBJ2-3
length: 15
D: NA
size: few
V: TRBV7-2

DNA: TGCAGTGCTAGAGAATTGGCGGGTGGAGTGGGAGAGACCCAGTACTTC
CDR3: CSARELAGGVGETQYF
J: TRBJ2-5
length: 16
D: NA
size: NA
V: TRBV20-1

DNA: TGTGCCAGCAGTTTTGTTGGGGCGGCCGGTTTAGGGGGCTACACCTTC
CDR3: CASSFVGAAGLGGYTF
J: TRBJ1-2
length: 16
D: NA
size: few
V: TRBV27

DNA: TGCAGCGTATATCCCGCTGTAGTCGGCACTGAAGCTTTCTTT
CDR3: CSVYPAVVGTEAFF
J: TRBJ1-1
length: 14
D: NA
size: many
V: TRBV29-1

DNA: TGCAGTGCTAACGTTGATGGGGACGCTAACTATGGCTACACCTTC
CDR3: CSANVDGDANYGYTF
J: TRBJ1-2
length: 15
D: NA
size: many
V: TRBV20-1

DNA: TGTGCCAGCAGTCATCGGACGGGTTGGAATCAGCCCCAGCATTTT
CDR3: CASSHRTGWNQPQHF
J: TRBJ1-5
length: 15
D: NA
size: NA
V: TRBV7-2

DNA: TGTGCCAGCAGCCTTAGCCGAGCTAGCACAGATACGCGGTATTTT
CDR3: CASSLSRASTDTRYF
J: TRBJ2-3
length: 15
D: NA
size: NA
V: TRBV28

DNA: TGTGCCAGCAGCTTAGTAGCCTTCCCCTATGGCTACACCTTC
CDR3: CASSLVAFPYGYTF
J: TRBJ1-2
length: 14
D: NA
size: NA
V: TRBV7-9

DNA: TGTGCCAGCAGTTACCAGTTACCGAACACCGGGGAGCTGTTTTTT
CDR3: CASSYQLPNTGELFF
J: TRBJ2-2
length: 15
D: NA
size: few
V: TRBV6-5

DNA: TGTGCCAGCAGCCAAGTTGGGGCAGGGAACACTGAAGCTTTCTTT
CDR3: CASSQVGAGNTEAFF
J: TRBJ1-1
length: 15
D: NA
size: few
V: TRBV3-1

DNA: TGTGCCAGCAGCTTCGCACAGTCGAACACTGAAGCTTTCTTT
CDR3: CASSFAQSNTEAFF
J: TRBJ1-1
length: 14
D: NA
size: many
V: TRBV7-2

DNA: TGTGCCAGCAACTTGGAGCACAGGGGGAACTATGGCTACACCTTC
CDR3: CASNLEHRGNYGYTF
J: TRBJ1-2
length: 15
D: TRBD1
size: NA
V: TRBV5-4

DNA: TGCAGTGCCACCGGGACCGGTCGCAATCAGCCCCAGCATTTT
CDR3: CSATGTGRNQPQHF
J: TRBJ1-5
length: 14
D: NA
size: many
V: TRBV20-1

DNA: TGCAGTGCCTGGGGCCTTAGCTGCAATGAGCAGTTCTTC
CDR3: CSAWGLSCNEQFF
J: TRBJ2-1
length: 13
D: NA
size: NA
V: TRBV20-1

DNA: TGTGCCACCACCGGTGGGGTTGGGGTTCAGCCCCAGCATTTT
CDR3: CATTGGVGVQPQHF
J: TRBJ1-5
length: 14
D: NA
size: NA
V: TRBV6-6

DNA: TGCAGCGTTGAGACCGTTGGGACAGAGACATACGAGCAGTACTTC
CDR3: CSVETVGTETYEQYF
J: TRBJ2-7
length: 15
D: TRBD1
size: few
V: TRBV29-1

DNA: TGTGCCTCCTGGCGGACCGGGGAGCTGTTTTTT
CDR3: CASWRTGELFF
J: TRBJ2-2
length: 11
D: NA
size: many
V: TRBV6-6

DNA: TGTGCCAGCAGCCAAGTGGCTGGGTGGGGCTACACCTTC
CDR3: CASSQVAGWGYTF
J: TRBJ1-2
length: 13
D: NA
size: few
V: TRBV14

DNA: TGTGCCAGCAGCCAATCGAGCACCACAGATACGCAGTATTTT
CDR3: CASSQSSTTDTQYF
J: TRBJ2-3
length: 14
D: NA
size: few
V: TRBV3-1

DNA: TGCAGTGCTAGGACGGTCTCCTACGAGCAGTACTTC
CDR3: CSARTVSYEQYF
J: TRBJ2-7
length: 12
D: NA
size: few
V: TRBV20-1

DNA: TGTGCCAGCAGCCAACGGGAAGGCACAGATACGCAGTATTTT
CDR3: CASSQREGTDTQYF
J: TRBJ2-3
length: 14
D: NA
size: NA
V: TRBV3-1

DNA: TGTGCCAGCAGCGTCCAGGGAACCTACAATGAGCAGTTCTTC
CDR3: CASSVQGTYNEQFF
J: TRBJ2-1
length: 14
D: NA
size: NA
V: TRBV9

DNA: TGTGCTAGTGGTTTCCCGTCAGCGGTGAATACCGGGGAGCTGTTTTTT
CDR3: CASGFPSAVNTGELFF
J: TRBJ2-2
length: 16
D: NA
size: few
V: TRBV12-5

DNA: TGCGCCAGCAGCCGGACTTGGACCTACAATGAGCAGTTCTTC
CDR3: CASSRTWTYNEQFF
J: TRBJ2-1
length: 14
D: NA
size: NA
V: TRBV5-1